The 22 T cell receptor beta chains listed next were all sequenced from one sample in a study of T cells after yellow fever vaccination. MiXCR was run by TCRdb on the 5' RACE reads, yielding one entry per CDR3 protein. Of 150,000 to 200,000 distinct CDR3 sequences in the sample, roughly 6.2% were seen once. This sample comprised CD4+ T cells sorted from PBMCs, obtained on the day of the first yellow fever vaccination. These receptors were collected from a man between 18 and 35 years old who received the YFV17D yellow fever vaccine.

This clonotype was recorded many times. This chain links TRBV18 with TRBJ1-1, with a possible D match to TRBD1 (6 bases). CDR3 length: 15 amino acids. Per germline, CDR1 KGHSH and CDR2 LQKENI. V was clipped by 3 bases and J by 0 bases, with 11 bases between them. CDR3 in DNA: TGTGCCAGCTCACCCAACACAGGGTTGAACACTGAAGCTTTCTTT. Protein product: CASSPNTGLNTEAFF.

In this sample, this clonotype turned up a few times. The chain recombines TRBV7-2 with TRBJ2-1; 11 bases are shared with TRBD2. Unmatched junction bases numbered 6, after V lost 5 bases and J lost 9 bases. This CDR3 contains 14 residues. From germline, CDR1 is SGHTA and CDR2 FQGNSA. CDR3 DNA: TGTGCCAGCAGCACGACTAGCGGGGTCAGTGAGCAGTTCTTC. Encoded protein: CASSTTSGVSEQFF.

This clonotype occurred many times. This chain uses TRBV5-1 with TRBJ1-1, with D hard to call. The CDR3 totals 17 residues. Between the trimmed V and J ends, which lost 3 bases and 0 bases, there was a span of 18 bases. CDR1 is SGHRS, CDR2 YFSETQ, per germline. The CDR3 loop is CASSSGRTPPLNTEAFF. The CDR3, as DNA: TGCGCCAGCAGCTCCGGACGGACCCCGCCGTTGAACACTGAAGCTTTCTTT.

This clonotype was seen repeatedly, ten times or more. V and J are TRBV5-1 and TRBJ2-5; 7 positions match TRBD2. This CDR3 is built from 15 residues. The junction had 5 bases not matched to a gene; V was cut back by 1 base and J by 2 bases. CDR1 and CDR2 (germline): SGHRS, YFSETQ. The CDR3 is CASSLMAGVQETQYF. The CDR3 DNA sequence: TGCGCCAGCAGCTTGATGGCGGGGGTACAAGAGACCCAGTACTTC.

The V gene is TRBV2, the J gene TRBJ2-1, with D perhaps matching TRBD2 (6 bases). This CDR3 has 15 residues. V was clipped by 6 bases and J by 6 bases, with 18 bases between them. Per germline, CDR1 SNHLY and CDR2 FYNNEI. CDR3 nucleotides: TGTGCCAGCAGCCGCGATGGGGCGGGGCCCAATGAGCAGTTCTTC. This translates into CASSRDGAGPNEQFF.

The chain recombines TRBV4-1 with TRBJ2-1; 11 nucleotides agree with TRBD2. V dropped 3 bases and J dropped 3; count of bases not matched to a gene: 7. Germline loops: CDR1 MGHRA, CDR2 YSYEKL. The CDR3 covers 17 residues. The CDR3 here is CASSQGTGTSGYNEQFF. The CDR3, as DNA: TGCGCCAGCAGCCAGGGGACCGGGACTAGCGGCTACAATGAGCAGTTCTTC.

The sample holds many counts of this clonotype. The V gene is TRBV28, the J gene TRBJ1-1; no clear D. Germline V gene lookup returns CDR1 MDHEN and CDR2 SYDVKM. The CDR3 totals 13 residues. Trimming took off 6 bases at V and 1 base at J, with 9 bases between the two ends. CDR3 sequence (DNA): TGTGCCAGCAGGTTTCCGGAGAACACTGAAGCTTTCTTT. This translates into CASRFPENTEAFF.

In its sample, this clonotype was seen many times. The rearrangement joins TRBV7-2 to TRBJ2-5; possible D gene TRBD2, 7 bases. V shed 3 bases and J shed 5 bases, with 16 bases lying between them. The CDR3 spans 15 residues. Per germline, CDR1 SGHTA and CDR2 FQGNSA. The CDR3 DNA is TGTGCCAGCAGCTTGGTTAACCGGGGGGCCGAGACCCAGTACTTC. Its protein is CASSLVNRGAETQYF.

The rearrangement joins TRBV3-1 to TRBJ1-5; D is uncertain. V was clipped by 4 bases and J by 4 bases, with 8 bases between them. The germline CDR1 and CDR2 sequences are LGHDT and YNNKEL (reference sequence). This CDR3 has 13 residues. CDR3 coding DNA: TGTGCCAGCAGCCCCATGAAGAATCAGCCCCAGCATTTT. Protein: CASSPMKNQPQHF. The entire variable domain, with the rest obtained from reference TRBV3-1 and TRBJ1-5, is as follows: DTAVSQTPKYLVTQMGNDKSIKCEQNLGHDTMYWYKQDSKKFLKIMFSYNNKELIINETVPNRFSPKSPDKAHLNLHINSLELGDSAVYFCASSPMKNQPQHFGDGTRLSIL.

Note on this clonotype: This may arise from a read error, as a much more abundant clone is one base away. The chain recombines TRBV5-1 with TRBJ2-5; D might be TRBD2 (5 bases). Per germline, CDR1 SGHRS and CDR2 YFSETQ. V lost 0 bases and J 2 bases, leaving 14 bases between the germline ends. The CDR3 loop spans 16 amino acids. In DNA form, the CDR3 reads TGCGCCAGCAGCTTGGTGAGGCGAGGAGGACAAGAGACCCAGTACTTC. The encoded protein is CASSLVRRGGQETQYF.

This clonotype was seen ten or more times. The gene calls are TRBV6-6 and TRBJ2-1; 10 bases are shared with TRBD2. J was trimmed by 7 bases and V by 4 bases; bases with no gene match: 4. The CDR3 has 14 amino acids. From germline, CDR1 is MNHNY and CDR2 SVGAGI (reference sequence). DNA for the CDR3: TGTGCCAGCAGTTCAGCGGGGGGGGGGAATGAGCAGTTCTTC. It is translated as CASSSAGGGNEQFF.

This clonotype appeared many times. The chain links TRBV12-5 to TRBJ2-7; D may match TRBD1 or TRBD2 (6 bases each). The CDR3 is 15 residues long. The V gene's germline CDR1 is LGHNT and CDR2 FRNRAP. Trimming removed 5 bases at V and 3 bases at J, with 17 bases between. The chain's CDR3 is CASGPYRAGGYEQYF. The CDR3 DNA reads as TGTGCTAGTGGTCCATACAGGGCCGGGGGCTACGAGCAGTACTTC.

The CDR3, as DNA: TGTGCCAGCAGCTCTAGCGGGGGGGCGAATACGCAGTATTTT. It translates to CASSSSGGANTQYF. The rearrangement links TRBV7-8 to TRBJ2-3; TRBD2 agrees at 12 bases. The germline V gene has CDR1 SGHVS and CDR2 FQNEAQ. The CDR3 covers 14 residues. Unmatched junction bases numbered 3, after V lost 4 bases and J lost 7 bases.

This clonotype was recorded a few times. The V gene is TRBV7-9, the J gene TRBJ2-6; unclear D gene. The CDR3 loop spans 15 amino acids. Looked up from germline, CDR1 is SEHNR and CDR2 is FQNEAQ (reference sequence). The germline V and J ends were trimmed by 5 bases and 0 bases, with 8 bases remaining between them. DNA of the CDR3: TGTGCCAGCAGCATACACCACTCTGGGGCCAACGTCCTGACTTTC. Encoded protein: CASSIHHSGANVLTF.

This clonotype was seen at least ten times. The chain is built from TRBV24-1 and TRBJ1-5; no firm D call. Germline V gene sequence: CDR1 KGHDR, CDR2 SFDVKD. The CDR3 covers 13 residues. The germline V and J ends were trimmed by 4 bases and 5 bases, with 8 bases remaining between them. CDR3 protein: CATSDDAHQPQHF. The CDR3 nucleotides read TGTGCCACCAGTGACGATGCCCATCAGCCCCAGCATTTT.

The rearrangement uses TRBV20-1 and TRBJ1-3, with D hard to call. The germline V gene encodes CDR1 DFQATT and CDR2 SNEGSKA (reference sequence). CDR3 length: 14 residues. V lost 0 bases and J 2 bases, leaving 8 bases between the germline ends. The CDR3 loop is CSARDFRAGNTIYF. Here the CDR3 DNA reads TGCAGTGCTAGAGATTTTAGGGCTGGAAACACCATATATTTT.

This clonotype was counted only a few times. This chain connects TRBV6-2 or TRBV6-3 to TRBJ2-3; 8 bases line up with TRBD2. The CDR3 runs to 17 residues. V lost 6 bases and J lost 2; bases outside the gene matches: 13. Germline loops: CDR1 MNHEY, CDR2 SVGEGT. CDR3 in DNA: TGTGCCAGCAGGCGCACCGCGCGGGGGGCCTCCACAGATACGCAGTATTTT. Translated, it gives CASRRTARGASTDTQYF.

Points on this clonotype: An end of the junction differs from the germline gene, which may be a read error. The CDR3 DNA reads as TGTACCAGCAGCTCACAGGTTTCGGCACCCCTCCACTTT. Translating gives CTSSSQVSAPLHF. This chain joins TRBV3-1 and TRBJ1-6, with a weak D call TRBD1 (5 bases). Germline loops: CDR1 LGHDT, CDR2 YNNKEL (reference sequence). CDR3 length: 13 residues.

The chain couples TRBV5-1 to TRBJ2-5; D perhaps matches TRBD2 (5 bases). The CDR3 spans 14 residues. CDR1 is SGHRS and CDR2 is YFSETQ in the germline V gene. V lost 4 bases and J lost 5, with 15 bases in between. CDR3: CASSPRTPLETQYF. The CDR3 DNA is TGCGCCAGCAGCCCGAGGACTCCCCTGGAGACCCAGTACTTC.

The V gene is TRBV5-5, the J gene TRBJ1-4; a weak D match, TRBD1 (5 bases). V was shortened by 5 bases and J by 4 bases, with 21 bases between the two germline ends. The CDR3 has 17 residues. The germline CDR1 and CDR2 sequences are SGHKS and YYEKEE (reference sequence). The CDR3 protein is CASRPFRLGALNEKLFF. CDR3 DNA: TGTGCCAGCAGACCCTTCCGACTAGGGGCACTTAATGAAAAACTGTTTTTT.

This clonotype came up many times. As DNA, the CDR3 is TGCGCCAGCAGCCCCCAACGGACTAGCGGGGGGTCAGATACGCAGTATTTT. This translates into CASSPQRTSGGSDTQYF. The J gene is TRBJ2-3, the V gene TRBV4-3; 14 bases match TRBD2. Germline CDR1 is LGHNA and CDR2 is YSLEER. CDR3 length: 17 residues. The V gene end was trimmed by 4 bases and the J gene end by 4 bases; junction bases not matched to a gene: 7.

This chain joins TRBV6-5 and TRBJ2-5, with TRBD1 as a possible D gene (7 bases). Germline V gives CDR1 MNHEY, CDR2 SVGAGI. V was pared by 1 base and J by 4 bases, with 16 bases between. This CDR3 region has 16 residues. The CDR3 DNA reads TGTGCCAGCAGTTACTTCCGTAGACAGGGAGGAGAGACCCAGTACTTC. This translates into CASSYFRRQGGETQYF.